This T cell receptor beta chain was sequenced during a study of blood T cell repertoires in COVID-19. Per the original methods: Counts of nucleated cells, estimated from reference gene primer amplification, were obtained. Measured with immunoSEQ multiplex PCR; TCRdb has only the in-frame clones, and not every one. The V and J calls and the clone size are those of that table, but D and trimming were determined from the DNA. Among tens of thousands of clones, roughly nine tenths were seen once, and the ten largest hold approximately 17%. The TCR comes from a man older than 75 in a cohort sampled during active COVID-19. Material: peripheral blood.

This CDR3 reads CASSEGPGQTGTEAFF. CDR3 nucleotide sequence: TGTGCCAGCAGTGAAGGACCAGGGCAAACGGGCACTGAAGCTTTCTTT. The chain carries TRBV2 and TRBJ1-1; tentatively, D is TRBD1 (5 bases). From germline, CDR1 is SNHLY and CDR2 FYNNEI. This CDR3 spans 16 amino acids. The V end was cut by 1 base, the J end by 4 bases, with 16 bases between.